Sequencing of this TCR beta chain was carried out in a study of blood T cell repertoires in COVID-19. Study-wide context: The samples span acute and convalescent COVID-19 from the United States, Italy and Spain. T cells, B-cell-depleted T cells, or PBMCs provided the cDNA or gDNA that served as material.

Under the authors' procedure: How many nucleated cells were present was estimated from reference gene primer amplification. Some clones are missing from TCRdb's copy, which holds only in-frame ones; the method was immunoSEQ multiplex PCR. Clone size and V and J calls were adopted from that table, with D and trimming inferred from the DNA. Here the sample spans more than 45,000 clones, about 79% being singletons. The germline V gene has CDR1 ENHRY and CDR2 SYGVKD. Trimming shortened V by 2 bases and J by 5 bases, and 8 bases separated the two germline ends. This CDR3 is 13 amino acids long. This sequence joins TRBV10-3 and TRBJ2-3; D is undetermined. The sequencing input was peripheral blood. This sequence originates from a human donor in a cohort sampled during active COVID-19. CDR3 DNA: TGTGCCATCAGTGAGCGGCCTAGAGATACGCAGTATTTT. Translation gives CAISERPRDTQYF.